Listed below are T cell receptor beta chains from one sample, sequenced in a study of T cell changes during pregnancy in multiple sclerosis. The table came from immunoSEQ multiplex PCR; TCRdb's copy has only in-frame clones and leaves some out. The sample records around 50,000 clones, roughly 91% being singletons. The specimen comprised CD4+ T cells from peripheral blood mononuclear cells, sampled after pregnancy. These receptors all stem from a female donor in good health, enrolled as a control in a pregnancy study. CDR3s include the opening cysteine and the closing phenylalanine or tryptophan. The order of the fields is clone size, J gene, V gene, D gene, CDR3 DNA, CDR3 protein. A D gene is named only where the DNA matches it firmly. Clone size is shown for a subset of rows, as once, few, many or a class of expanded clone.

abundance: -; j_gene: TRBJ2-2; v_gene: TRBV9; d_gene: TRBD2; CDR3nt: TGTGCCAGCAGCGCCCGGAGAGCGGGATTCGCCGGGGAGCTGTTTTTT; CDR3aa: CASSARRAGFAGELFF
abundance: -; j_gene: TRBJ2-1; v_gene: TRBV6-6; d_gene: -; CDR3nt: TGTGCCAGCAGTTATTACAGGGCCTACAATGAGCAGTTCTTC; CDR3aa: CASSYYRAYNEQFF
abundance: -; j_gene: TRBJ2-1; v_gene: TRBV25-1; d_gene: -; CDR3nt: TGTGCCAGCAGTGAATCTTCGGGTCTAGAGCAGTTCTTC; CDR3aa: CASSESSGLEQFF
abundance: -; j_gene: TRBJ2-1; v_gene: TRBV5-1; d_gene: -; CDR3nt: TGCGCCAGCAGCTGGGGACACCTAAAGGGTGAGCAGTTCTTC; CDR3aa: CASSWGHLKGEQFF
abundance: -; j_gene: TRBJ2-1; v_gene: TRBV6-1; d_gene: TRBD2; CDR3nt: TGTGCCAGTGATACCGGGACTAGCGGGAGCGGAGAGCAGTTCTTC; CDR3aa: CASDTGTSGSGEQFF
abundance: -; j_gene: TRBJ2-7; v_gene: TRBV25-1; d_gene: TRBD2; CDR3nt: TGTGCCAGCGGTTCCGGACTAGCGGGGGGGTTGGGAGAGCAGTACTTC; CDR3aa: CASGSGLAGGLGEQYF
abundance: -; j_gene: TRBJ1-1; v_gene: TRBV6-1; d_gene: TRBD1; CDR3nt: TGTGCCAGCAGTGAGGACAGGGGAGCTTTCTTT; CDR3aa: CASSEDRGAFF
abundance: -; j_gene: TRBJ1-5; v_gene: TRBV6-1; d_gene: -; CDR3nt: TGTGCCAGCAGTGAACGAACCGACCAGACAGGCAACAATCAGCCCCAGCATTTT; CDR3aa: CASSERTDQTGNNQPQHF
abundance: -; j_gene: TRBJ1-1; v_gene: TRBV7-9; d_gene: -; CDR3nt: TGTGCCAGCAGCTTAGAGGAGGGAAAAGCTTTCTTT; CDR3aa: CASSLEEGKAFF
abundance: -; j_gene: TRBJ2-3; v_gene: TRBV18; d_gene: TRBD1; CDR3nt: TGTGCCTCCAACAGGGGGGACACAGATACGCAGTATTTT; CDR3aa: CASNRGDTDTQYF
abundance: few; j_gene: TRBJ1-1; v_gene: TRBV28; d_gene: -; CDR3nt: TGTGCCAGCAGTTTATGGGCAGGGATGGATACGGCTTTCTTT; CDR3aa: CASSLWAGMDTAFF
abundance: -; j_gene: TRBJ1-6; v_gene: TRBV5-8; d_gene: -; CDR3nt: TGTGCCAGCAGCTTCAACAGGGATTCACCCCTCCACTTT; CDR3aa: CASSFNRDSPLHF
abundance: -; j_gene: TRBJ2-3; v_gene: TRBV4-2; d_gene: -; CDR3nt: TGTGCCAGCAGCCAGGGTCGAGACTTCACAGATACGCAGTATTTT; CDR3aa: CASSQGRDFTDTQYF
abundance: -; j_gene: TRBJ1-5; v_gene: TRBV29-1; d_gene: -; CDR3nt: TGCAGCGCCTGGGACTTCGGGCAGCCCCAGCATTTT; CDR3aa: CSAWDFGQPQHF
abundance: -; j_gene: TRBJ2-7; v_gene: TRBV5-4; d_gene: TRBD1; CDR3nt: TGTGCCAGCAGCGGACAGGGATCCTACGAGCAGTACTTC; CDR3aa: CASSGQGSYEQYF
abundance: -; j_gene: TRBJ1-6; v_gene: TRBV6-6; d_gene: -; CDR3nt: TGTGCCACGAGGGCCCGCGATTCACCCCTCCACTTT; CDR3aa: CATRARDSPLHF
abundance: -; j_gene: TRBJ1-3; v_gene: TRBV7-9; d_gene: -; CDR3nt: TGTGCCAGCAGCTTACTACCAGCTAGGAGGTACACCATATATTTT; CDR3aa: CASSLLPARRYTIYF
abundance: few; j_gene: TRBJ2-7; v_gene: TRBV11-1; d_gene: TRBD1; CDR3nt: TGTGCCAGCAGCTTACAGTTTGGGACAGCATACGAGCAGTACTTC; CDR3aa: CASSLQFGTAYEQYF
abundance: -; j_gene: TRBJ1-6; v_gene: TRBV11-1; d_gene: -; CDR3nt: TGTGCCAGCAGTCGGGGTGATTTAGGGTCACCCCTCCACTTT; CDR3aa: CASSRGDLGSPLHF
abundance: -; j_gene: TRBJ2-1; v_gene: TRBV11-2; d_gene: TRBD2; CDR3nt: TGTGCCAGCAGCCTCGGACTAGCGGCTGAGCAGTTCTTC; CDR3aa: CASSLGLAAEQFF
abundance: -; j_gene: TRBJ2-7; v_gene: TRBV5-1; d_gene: TRBD1; CDR3nt: TGCGCCAGCAGCTTCGGACAGGGGGGATACGAGCAGTACTTC; CDR3aa: CASSFGQGGYEQYF
abundance: -; j_gene: TRBJ1-4; v_gene: TRBV30; d_gene: -; CDR3nt: -; CDR3aa: CAWSVWGQGTLFF
abundance: -; j_gene: TRBJ2-3; v_gene: TRBV11-2; d_gene: TRBD1; CDR3nt: TGTGCCAGCAGCCCTACCGGGACAGGCAGCAGGTCGGATACGCAGTATTTT; CDR3aa: CASSPTGTGSRSDTQYF
abundance: -; j_gene: TRBJ2-1; v_gene: TRBV10-1; d_gene: -; CDR3nt: TGCGCCAGCAGTGAAAGCAGGGCTTGGAATGAGCAGTTCTTC; CDR3aa: CASSESRAWNEQFF
abundance: -; j_gene: TRBJ2-3; v_gene: TRBV6-6; d_gene: TRBD1; CDR3nt: TGTGCCAGCAGACTCCGGGACAGGGGGCGAGATACGCAGTATTTT; CDR3aa: CASRLRDRGRDTQYF
abundance: -; j_gene: TRBJ2-3; v_gene: TRBV2; d_gene: TRBD2; CDR3nt: TGTGCCAGCAGCCCCCCCCGTCGTGGCGGGACTAAATTCACAGATACGCAGTATTTT; CDR3aa: CASSPPRRGGTKFTDTQYF
abundance: -; j_gene: TRBJ2-1; v_gene: TRBV5-1; d_gene: TRBD1; CDR3nt: TGCGCCAGTACCCGGGACAGGGGGCTAGAAGAGCAGTTCTTC; CDR3aa: CASTRDRGLEEQFF
abundance: -; j_gene: TRBJ2-7; v_gene: TRBV7-7; d_gene: TRBD1; CDR3nt: TGTGCTAGCATATGGGACAGGGTCTACTACGAGCAGTACTTC; CDR3aa: CASIWDRVYYEQYF
abundance: -; j_gene: TRBJ1-1; v_gene: TRBV30; d_gene: -; CDR3nt: TGTGCCTGGAGTGTAGTACGACATGGGGCTTTTGCTTTCTTT; CDR3aa: CAWSVVRHGAFAFF
abundance: once; j_gene: TRBJ1-1; v_gene: TRBV5-1; d_gene: -; CDR3nt: TGCGCCAGCAGCTTGGATAACAGGGCGAACACTGAAGCTTTCTTT; CDR3aa: CASSLDNRANTEAFF
abundance: -; j_gene: TRBJ1-2; v_gene: TRBV5-4; d_gene: -; CDR3nt: TGTGCCAGCAGCCTTCGACTGAGCCGTAGGGGCTACACCTTC; CDR3aa: CASSLRLSRRGYTF
abundance: -; j_gene: TRBJ1-2; v_gene: TRBV5-1; d_gene: -; CDR3nt: TGCGCCAGCAGCGTCGACCGGGGTGGCTACACCTTC; CDR3aa: CASSVDRGGYTF
abundance: -; j_gene: TRBJ1-5; v_gene: TRBV19; d_gene: -; CDR3nt: TGTGCCAGTAGTTTTGACAGGTGGAGTCAGCCCCAGCATTTT; CDR3aa: CASSFDRWSQPQHF
abundance: -; j_gene: TRBJ1-4; v_gene: TRBV5-1; d_gene: TRBD1; CDR3nt: TGCGCCAGCAGCTACCAGGGGGCGCGTTCTGAAAAACTGTTTTTT; CDR3aa: CASSYQGARSEKLFF
abundance: -; j_gene: TRBJ2-7; v_gene: TRBV11-2; d_gene: TRBD1; CDR3nt: TGTGCCAGCAGCCATGGGACAGGGTTGTACGAGCAGTACTTC; CDR3aa: CASSHGTGLYEQYF
abundance: -; j_gene: TRBJ1-1; v_gene: TRBV23-1; d_gene: TRBD1; CDR3nt: TGCGCCAGCAGTCAATCAGGACAGGAAAACACTGAAGCTTTCTTT; CDR3aa: CASSQSGQENTEAFF
abundance: -; j_gene: TRBJ1-2; v_gene: TRBV2; d_gene: -; CDR3nt: TGTGCCAGCATATTGGACAGATGGTATGGCTACACCTTC; CDR3aa: CASILDRWYGYTF
abundance: -; j_gene: TRBJ2-7; v_gene: TRBV19; d_gene: TRBD1; CDR3nt: TGTGCCAGTGCACAACAGGGGATGGTGACCTACGAGCAGTACTTC; CDR3aa: CASAQQGMVTYEQYF
abundance: -; j_gene: TRBJ1-2; v_gene: TRBV30; d_gene: -; CDR3nt: TGTGCCTGTACACCAGGGGATGGCTACACCTTC; CDR3aa: CACTPGDGYTF
abundance: once; j_gene: TRBJ1-3; v_gene: TRBV7-6; d_gene: -; CDR3nt: TGTGCCAGCAGCTTAGGAGTCCGAACAGCCGGAAACACCATATATTTT; CDR3aa: CASSLGVRTAGNTIYF
abundance: -; j_gene: TRBJ1-5; v_gene: TRBV19; d_gene: -; CDR3nt: TGTGCCAGTAGTATAGGCTACAGAAAACGCAGTGATCAGCCCCAGCATTTT; CDR3aa: CASSIGYRKRSDQPQHF